The rows below give T cell receptor beta chains drawn from one sample of a study of response to subunit inactivated influenza vaccine. TCRdb independently ran MiXCR on the RT-PCR reads; one entry per CDR3 protein. The table includes 250,000 to 350,000 distinct CDR3 sequences, 20% to 25% detected once. Sequenced material: PBMCs from blood, taken roughly 20 months after vaccination. These TCRs come from a man aged 50-75 years who received an inactivated influenza vaccine. Each CDR3 is given with its conserved first and last residue. A D gene is named only where the DNA matches it firmly.

>TRBJ1-1|TRBV15|TRBD1
CATSRGQGAGVAFF
>TRBJ2-7|TRBV20-1|-
CSARYPLVYEQYF
>TRBJ2-5|TRBV15|-
CATSGSVETQYF
>TRBJ1-2|TRBV20-1|-
CSASPGGGEGYTF
>TRBJ2-1|TRBV12-3/TRBV12-4|-
CASSTDPYGNEQFF
>TRBJ2-5|TRBV2|TRBD1
CASSGQGEETQYF
>TRBJ1-5|TRBV20-1|TRBD1
CSATDSGTGNQPQHF
>TRBJ1-1|TRBV5-1|-
CASSLNQNLQNTEAFF
>TRBJ2-2|TRBV10-3|TRBD1
CAISPDRLNTGELFF
>TRBJ2-1|TRBV5-1|-
CASSSTRMDNEQFF
>TRBJ2-5|TRBV5-1|-
CASSDYQETQYF
>TRBJ1-2|TRBV4-2|-
CASSQDPAENYGYTF
>TRBJ2-4|TRBV28|-
CASSLSEFREIAKNIQYF
>TRBJ1-5|TRBV18|-
CASSPGPPQPQHF
>TRBJ2-2|TRBV29-1|TRBD2
CSVEGSGRTGELFF
>TRBJ1-1|TRBV7-9|TRBD1
CASSLEAGGGTEAFF
>TRBJ1-3|TRBV5-1|TRBD1
CASSLDRGTPSGNTIYF
>TRBJ1-3|TRBV11-2|-
CASSLGWTAQGNTIYF
>TRBJ2-3|TRBV20-1|-
CSARDSSADTQYF
>TRBJ2-1|TRBV7-2|TRBD2
CASSLQSGTSYNEQFF
>TRBJ2-3|TRBV7-2|TRBD2
CASSLLAGGTTDTQYF
>TRBJ1-5|TRBV20-1|-
CSARQGIGNQPQHF
>TRBJ1-2|TRBV15|-
CATSRVGGGNYGYTF
>TRBJ1-3|TRBV20-1|TRBD1
CSATGGLNTIYF
>TRBJ2-5|TRBV29-1|-
CSVDPGATETQYF
>TRBJ2-1|TRBV28|-
CASRMSERQFF
>TRBJ1-6|TRBV12-3/TRBV12-4|-
CASSPGGHLGDSPLHF
>TRBJ1-4|TRBV10-2|-
CARSDLGRVNEKLFF
>TRBJ2-7|TRBV18|-
CASSAGRLSSYEQYF
>TRBJ2-2|TRBV4-3|-
CASSQEAGQTGELFF
>TRBJ1-4|TRBV4-2|TRBD1
CASSQDPQGYEKLFF
>TRBJ2-7|TRBV6-1|-
CASKRGAGSYEQYF
>TRBJ2-7|TRBV10-2|-
CASSEPTFRSSYEQYF
>TRBJ1-3|TRBV7-2|-
CASSLAGALSGNTIYF
>TRBJ1-1|TRBV18|-
CASSPPGIGASEAFF
>TRBJ1-2|TRBV30|-
CAWSVVRGIRYGYTF
>TRBJ1-1|TRBV6-5|TRBD1
CASSSGDRGNTEAFF
>TRBJ2-7|TRBV10-3|TRBD1
CAISEGGVTGAYEQYF
>TRBJ1-5|TRBV12-3/TRBV12-4|TRBD1
CASRPTGFNQPQHF
>TRBJ1-5|TRBV18|TRBD1
CASSRAQGVSNQPQHF
>TRBJ2-7|TRBV12-3/TRBV12-4|-
CASSFGGGPYEQYF
>TRBJ1-4|TRBV5-1|-
CASSPEGTAFNEKLFF
>TRBJ2-3|TRBV29-1|-
CSVGDLPDTQYF
>TRBJ2-5|TRBV6-6|-
CASSQQGGETQYF
>TRBJ1-2|TRBV9|-
CASSVEGGHINYGYTF
>TRBJ2-7|TRBV27|TRBD1
CASSLRQGRSEQYF
>TRBJ1-4|TRBV5-1|-
CASSLAAGEKLFF
>TRBJ1-2|TRBV20-1|TRBD1
CRTGGGYTF
>TRBJ2-1|TRBV6-1|TRBD2
CASRATGGFSSSYNEQFF
>TRBJ1-6|TRBV7-2|-
CASSFVGRSSPLHF
>TRBJ2-7|TRBV3-1|TRBD1
CASSQMTGGFYEQYF
>TRBJ2-2|TRBV20-1|TRBD2
CSAINPSGGPQLFF
>TRBJ1-5|TRBV12-3/TRBV12-4|-
CASSFSGNQPQHF
>TRBJ2-1|TRBV7-2|-
CASSSAGGAYEQFF
>TRBJ2-3|TRBV7-2|-
CASSLLSGQLDTQYF
>TRBJ1-5|TRBV6-5|-
CASSYSSQTDSNQPQHF
>TRBJ1-1|TRBV20-1|-
CSAKLNTEAFF
>TRBJ1-1|TRBV18|-
CASSPGQFNDGTEAFF
>TRBJ2-5|TRBV6-1|TRBD1
CASSDDRGIETQYF